The clone carrying this TCR beta chain was seen ten or more times. Its specificity is not known. Both iRepertoire HTBI primers and Arm-PCR of CDR3 regions were used to build the TCR beta libraries. TCRdb re-called the multiplex PCR reads through MiXCR, storing one row per CDR3 protein. The data contain some 370,000 distinct CDR3 sequences, roughly 25% of them singletons. The sample's time point: persistent/refractory GD, antithyroid drugs over 5 years with positive TRAb. TCR sequences were obtained from RNA taken from PBMCs. A blood draw put approximately 9 milliliters of peripheral blood into EDTA tubes. This record belongs to a study of regulatory T cells in long-lasting Graves disease. Study-wide findings and caveats: Persistent disease favored TRBV28, TRBJ1-2 and TRBJ2-5. Shared public clonotypes totalled fewer than 3,000 in persistent patients, compared with about 970 in new patients.

Trimming removed 5 bases at V and 9 bases at J, with 19 bases between. The CDR3 spans 14 residues. This chain links TRBV12-3 or TRBV12-4 with TRBJ2-5; D is perhaps TRBD1 (6 bases). The receptor comes from a woman between 35 and 50 years old with Graves disease. The sequenced sample was peripheral blood mononuclear cells (PBMCs), obtained when the disease was refractory, from a patient treated with antithyroid drugs. The CDR3 here is CASSPLGGEIAQYF. The DNA of the CDR3 is TGTGCCAGCAGTCCCCTAGGGGGAGAGATCGCCCAGTACTTC.